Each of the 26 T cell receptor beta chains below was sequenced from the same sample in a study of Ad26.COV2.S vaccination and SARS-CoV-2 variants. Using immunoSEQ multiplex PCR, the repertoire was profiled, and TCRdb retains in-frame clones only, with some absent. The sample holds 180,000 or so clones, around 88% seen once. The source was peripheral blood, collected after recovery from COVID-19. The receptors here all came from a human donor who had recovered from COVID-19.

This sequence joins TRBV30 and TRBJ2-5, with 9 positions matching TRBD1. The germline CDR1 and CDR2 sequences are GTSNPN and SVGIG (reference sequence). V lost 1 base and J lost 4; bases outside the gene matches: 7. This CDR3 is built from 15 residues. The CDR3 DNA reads TGTGCCTGGAGTGCGGGACAGGGAGGTCGAGAGACCCAGTACTTC. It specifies CAWSAGQGGRETQYF.

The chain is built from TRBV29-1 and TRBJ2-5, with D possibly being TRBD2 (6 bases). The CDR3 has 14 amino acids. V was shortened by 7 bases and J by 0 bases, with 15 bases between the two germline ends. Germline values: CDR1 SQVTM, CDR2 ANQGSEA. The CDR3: CSGGDGWYQETQYF. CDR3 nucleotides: TGCAGCGGGGGGGACGGTTGGTACCAAGAGACCCAGTACTTC.

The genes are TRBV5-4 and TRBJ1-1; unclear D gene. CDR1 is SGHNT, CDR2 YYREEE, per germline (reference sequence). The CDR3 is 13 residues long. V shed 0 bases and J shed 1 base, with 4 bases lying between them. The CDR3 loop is CASSLGRNTEAFF. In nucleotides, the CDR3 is TGTGCCAGCAGCTTGGGACGGAACACTGAAGCTTTCTTT.

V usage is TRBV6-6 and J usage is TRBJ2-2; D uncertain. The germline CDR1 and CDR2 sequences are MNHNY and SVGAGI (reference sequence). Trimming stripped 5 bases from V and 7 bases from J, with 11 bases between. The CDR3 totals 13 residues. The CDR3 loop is CASSPIRSGELFF. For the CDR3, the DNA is TGTGCCAGCAGTCCCATAAGGAGCGGGGAGCTGTTTTTT.

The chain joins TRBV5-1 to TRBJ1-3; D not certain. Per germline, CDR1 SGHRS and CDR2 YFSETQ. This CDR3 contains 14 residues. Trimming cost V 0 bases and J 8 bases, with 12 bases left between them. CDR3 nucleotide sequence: TGCGCCAGCAGCTTGGCAAACAGCGGGGACACCATATATTTT. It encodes CASSLANSGDTIYF.

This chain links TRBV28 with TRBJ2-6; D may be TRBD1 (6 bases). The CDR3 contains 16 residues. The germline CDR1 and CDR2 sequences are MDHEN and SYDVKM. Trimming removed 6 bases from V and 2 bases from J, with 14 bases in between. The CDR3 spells CASRPSGAAGANVLTF. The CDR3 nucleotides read TGTGCCAGCAGACCTTCAGGGGCGGCTGGGGCCAACGTCCTGACTTTC.

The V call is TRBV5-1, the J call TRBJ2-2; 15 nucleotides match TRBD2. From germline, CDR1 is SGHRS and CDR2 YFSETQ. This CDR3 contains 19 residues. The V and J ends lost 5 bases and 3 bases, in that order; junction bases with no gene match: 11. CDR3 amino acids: CASSQGLAGGPKDTGELFF. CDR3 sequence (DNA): TGCGCCAGCAGTCAAGGACTAGCGGGGGGGCCTAAGGACACCGGGGAGCTGTTTTTT.

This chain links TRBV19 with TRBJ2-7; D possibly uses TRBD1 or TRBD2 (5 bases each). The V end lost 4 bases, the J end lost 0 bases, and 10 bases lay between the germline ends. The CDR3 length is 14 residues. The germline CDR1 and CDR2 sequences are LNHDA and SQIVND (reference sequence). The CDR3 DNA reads TGTGCCAGTAGTACGTGGGGGAGCTCCTACGAGCAGTACTTC. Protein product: CASSTWGSSYEQYF. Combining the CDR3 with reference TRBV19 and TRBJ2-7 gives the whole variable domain DGGITQSPKYLFRKEGQNVTLSCEQNLNHDAMYWYRQDPGQGLRLIYYSQIVNDFQKGDIAEGYSVSREKKESFPLTVTSAQKNPTAFYLCASSTWGSSYEQYFGPGTRLTVT.

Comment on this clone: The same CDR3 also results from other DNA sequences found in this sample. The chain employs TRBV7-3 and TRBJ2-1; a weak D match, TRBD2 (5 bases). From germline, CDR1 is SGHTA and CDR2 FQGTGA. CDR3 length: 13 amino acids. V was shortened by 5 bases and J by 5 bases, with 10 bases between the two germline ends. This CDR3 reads CASSLSRDNEQFF. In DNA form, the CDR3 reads TGTGCCAGCAGCCTCTCGAGGGACAATGAGCAGTTCTTC.

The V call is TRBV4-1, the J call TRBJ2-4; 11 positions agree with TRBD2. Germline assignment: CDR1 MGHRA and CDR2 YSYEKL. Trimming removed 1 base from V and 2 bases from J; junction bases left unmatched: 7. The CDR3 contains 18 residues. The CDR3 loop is CASSQGTVAGGTKNIQYF. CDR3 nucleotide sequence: TGCGCCAGCAGCCAAGGAACAGTAGCGGGAGGGACCAAAAACATTCAGTACTTC.

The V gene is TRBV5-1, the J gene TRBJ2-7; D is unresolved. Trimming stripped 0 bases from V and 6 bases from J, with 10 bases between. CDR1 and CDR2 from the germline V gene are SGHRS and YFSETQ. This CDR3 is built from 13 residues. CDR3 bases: TGCGCCAGCAGCTTGGTATTGGGCGGCGAGCAGTACTTC. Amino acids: CASSLVLGGEQYF. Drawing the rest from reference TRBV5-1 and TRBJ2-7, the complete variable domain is KAGVTQTPRYLIKTRGQQVTLSCSPISGHRSVSWYQQTPGQGLQFLFEYFSETQRNKGNFPGRFSGRQFSNSRSEMNVSTLELGDSALYLCASSLVLGGEQYFGPGTRLTVT.

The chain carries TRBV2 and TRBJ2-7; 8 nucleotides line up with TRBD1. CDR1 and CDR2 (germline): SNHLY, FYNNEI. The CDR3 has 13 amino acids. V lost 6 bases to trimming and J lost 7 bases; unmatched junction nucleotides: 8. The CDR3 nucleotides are TGTGCCAGCAGACGCATTACAGGGGGAGAGCAGTACTTC. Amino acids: CASRRITGGEQYF.

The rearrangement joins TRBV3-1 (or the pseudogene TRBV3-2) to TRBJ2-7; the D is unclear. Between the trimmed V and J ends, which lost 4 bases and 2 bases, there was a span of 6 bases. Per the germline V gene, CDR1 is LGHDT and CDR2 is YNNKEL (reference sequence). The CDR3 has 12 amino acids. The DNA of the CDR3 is TGTGCCAGCAGCCCAACCCCCTACGAGCAGTACTTC. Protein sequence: CASSPTPYEQYF.

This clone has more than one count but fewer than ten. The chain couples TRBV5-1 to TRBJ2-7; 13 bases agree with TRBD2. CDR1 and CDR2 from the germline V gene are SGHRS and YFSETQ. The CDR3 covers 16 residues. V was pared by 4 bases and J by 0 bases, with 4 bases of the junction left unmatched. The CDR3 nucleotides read TGCGCCAGCAGCAGGACTAGCGGGGGAAGCTCCTACGAGCAGTACTTC. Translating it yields CASSRTSGGSSYEQYF.

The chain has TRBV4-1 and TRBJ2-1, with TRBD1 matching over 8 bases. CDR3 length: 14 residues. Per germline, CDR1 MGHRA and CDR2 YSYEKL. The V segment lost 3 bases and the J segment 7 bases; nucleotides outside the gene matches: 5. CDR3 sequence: CASSQPRGRNEQFF. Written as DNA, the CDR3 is TGCGCCAGCAGCCAGCCCAGGGGGCGGAATGAGCAGTTCTTC.

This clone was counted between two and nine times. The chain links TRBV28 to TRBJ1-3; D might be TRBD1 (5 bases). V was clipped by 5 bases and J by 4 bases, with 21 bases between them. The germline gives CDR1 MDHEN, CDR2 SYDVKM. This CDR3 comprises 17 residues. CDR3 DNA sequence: TGTGCCAGCAGTCCCCCGGGACGGCAACGAGCGGGAAACACCATATATTTT. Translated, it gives CASSPPGRQRAGNTIYF.

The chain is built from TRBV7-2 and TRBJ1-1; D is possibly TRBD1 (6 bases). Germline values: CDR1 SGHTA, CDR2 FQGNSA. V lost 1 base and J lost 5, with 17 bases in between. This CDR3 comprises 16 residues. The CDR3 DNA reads TGTGCCAGCAGCTTAGTACTGGGGGGCGAAGATACTGAAGCTTTCTTT. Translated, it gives CASSLVLGGEDTEAFF.

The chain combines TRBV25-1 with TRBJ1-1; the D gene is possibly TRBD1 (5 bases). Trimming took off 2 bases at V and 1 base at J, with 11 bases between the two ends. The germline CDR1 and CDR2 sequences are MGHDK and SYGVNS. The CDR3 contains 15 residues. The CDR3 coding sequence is TGTGCCAGCAGTGAACAGGGAAGGGGGAACACTGAAGCTTTCTTT. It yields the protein CASSEQGRGNTEAFF.

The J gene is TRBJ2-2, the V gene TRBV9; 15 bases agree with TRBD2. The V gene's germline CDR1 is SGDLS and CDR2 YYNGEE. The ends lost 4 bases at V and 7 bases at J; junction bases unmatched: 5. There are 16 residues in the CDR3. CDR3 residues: CASSPGTSGGNGELFF. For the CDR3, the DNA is TGTGCCAGCAGCCCCGGGACTAGCGGGGGGAACGGGGAGCTGTTTTTT.

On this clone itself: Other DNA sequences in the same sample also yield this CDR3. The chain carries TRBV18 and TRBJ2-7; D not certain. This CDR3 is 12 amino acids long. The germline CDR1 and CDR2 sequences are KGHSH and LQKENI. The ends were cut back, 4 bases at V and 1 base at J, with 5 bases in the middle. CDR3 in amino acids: CASSLSSYEQYF. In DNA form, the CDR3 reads TGTGCCAGCTCACTCAGTTCCTACGAGCAGTACTTC.

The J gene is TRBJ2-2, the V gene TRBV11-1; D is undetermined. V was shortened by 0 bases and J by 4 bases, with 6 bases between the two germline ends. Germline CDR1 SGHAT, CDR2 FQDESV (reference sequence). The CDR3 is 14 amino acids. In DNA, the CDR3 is TGTGCCAGCAGCTTAGCGCTGGGCACCGGGGAGCTGTTTTTT. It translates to CASSLALGTGELFF.

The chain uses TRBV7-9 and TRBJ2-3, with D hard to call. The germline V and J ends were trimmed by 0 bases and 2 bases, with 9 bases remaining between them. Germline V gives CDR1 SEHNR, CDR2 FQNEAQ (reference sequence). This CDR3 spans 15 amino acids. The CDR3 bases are TGTGCCAGCAGCTTAGCCTCACAATACACAGATACGCAGTATTTT. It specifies CASSLASQYTDTQYF.

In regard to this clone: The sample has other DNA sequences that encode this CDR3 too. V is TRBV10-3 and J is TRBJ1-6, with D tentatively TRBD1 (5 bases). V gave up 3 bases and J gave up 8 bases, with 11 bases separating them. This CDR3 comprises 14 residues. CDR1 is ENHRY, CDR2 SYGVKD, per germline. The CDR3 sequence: CAISESGRDSPLHF. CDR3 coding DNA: TGTGCCATCAGTGAATCAGGGAGGGATTCACCCCTCCACTTT.

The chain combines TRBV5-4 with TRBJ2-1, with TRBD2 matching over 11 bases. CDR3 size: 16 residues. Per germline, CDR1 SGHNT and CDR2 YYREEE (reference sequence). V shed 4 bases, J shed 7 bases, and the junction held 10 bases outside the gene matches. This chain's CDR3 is CASSPLRLAGGNEQFF. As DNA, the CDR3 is TGTGCCAGCAGCCCGCTGCGGCTAGCGGGGGGAAATGAGCAGTTCTTC.

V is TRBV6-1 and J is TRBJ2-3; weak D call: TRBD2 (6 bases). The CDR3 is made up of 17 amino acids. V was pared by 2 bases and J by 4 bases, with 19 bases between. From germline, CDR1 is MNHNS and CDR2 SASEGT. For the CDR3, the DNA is TGTGCCAGCAGTGAATTATGGTCGGGGGAGCTATCAGATACGCAGTATTTT. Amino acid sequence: CASSELWSGELSDTQYF.

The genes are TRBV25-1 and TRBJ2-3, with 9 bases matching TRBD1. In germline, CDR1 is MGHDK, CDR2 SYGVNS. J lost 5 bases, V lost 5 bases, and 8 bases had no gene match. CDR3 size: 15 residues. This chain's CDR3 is CASSPAGTGRDTQYF. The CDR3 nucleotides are TGTGCCAGCAGTCCCGCCGGGACAGGGCGAGATACGCAGTATTTT.